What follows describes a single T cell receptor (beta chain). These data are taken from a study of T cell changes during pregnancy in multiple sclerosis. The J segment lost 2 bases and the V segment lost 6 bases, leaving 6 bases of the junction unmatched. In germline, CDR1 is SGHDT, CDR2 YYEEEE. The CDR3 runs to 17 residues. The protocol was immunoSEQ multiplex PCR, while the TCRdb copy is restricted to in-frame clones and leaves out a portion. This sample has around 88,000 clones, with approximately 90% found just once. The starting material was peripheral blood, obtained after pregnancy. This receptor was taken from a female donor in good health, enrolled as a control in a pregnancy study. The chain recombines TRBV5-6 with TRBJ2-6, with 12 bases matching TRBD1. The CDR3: CASTPGQGATGANVLTF. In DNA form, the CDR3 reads TGTGCCAGCACCCCGGGACAGGGGGCCACTGGGGCCAACGTCCTGACTTTC.